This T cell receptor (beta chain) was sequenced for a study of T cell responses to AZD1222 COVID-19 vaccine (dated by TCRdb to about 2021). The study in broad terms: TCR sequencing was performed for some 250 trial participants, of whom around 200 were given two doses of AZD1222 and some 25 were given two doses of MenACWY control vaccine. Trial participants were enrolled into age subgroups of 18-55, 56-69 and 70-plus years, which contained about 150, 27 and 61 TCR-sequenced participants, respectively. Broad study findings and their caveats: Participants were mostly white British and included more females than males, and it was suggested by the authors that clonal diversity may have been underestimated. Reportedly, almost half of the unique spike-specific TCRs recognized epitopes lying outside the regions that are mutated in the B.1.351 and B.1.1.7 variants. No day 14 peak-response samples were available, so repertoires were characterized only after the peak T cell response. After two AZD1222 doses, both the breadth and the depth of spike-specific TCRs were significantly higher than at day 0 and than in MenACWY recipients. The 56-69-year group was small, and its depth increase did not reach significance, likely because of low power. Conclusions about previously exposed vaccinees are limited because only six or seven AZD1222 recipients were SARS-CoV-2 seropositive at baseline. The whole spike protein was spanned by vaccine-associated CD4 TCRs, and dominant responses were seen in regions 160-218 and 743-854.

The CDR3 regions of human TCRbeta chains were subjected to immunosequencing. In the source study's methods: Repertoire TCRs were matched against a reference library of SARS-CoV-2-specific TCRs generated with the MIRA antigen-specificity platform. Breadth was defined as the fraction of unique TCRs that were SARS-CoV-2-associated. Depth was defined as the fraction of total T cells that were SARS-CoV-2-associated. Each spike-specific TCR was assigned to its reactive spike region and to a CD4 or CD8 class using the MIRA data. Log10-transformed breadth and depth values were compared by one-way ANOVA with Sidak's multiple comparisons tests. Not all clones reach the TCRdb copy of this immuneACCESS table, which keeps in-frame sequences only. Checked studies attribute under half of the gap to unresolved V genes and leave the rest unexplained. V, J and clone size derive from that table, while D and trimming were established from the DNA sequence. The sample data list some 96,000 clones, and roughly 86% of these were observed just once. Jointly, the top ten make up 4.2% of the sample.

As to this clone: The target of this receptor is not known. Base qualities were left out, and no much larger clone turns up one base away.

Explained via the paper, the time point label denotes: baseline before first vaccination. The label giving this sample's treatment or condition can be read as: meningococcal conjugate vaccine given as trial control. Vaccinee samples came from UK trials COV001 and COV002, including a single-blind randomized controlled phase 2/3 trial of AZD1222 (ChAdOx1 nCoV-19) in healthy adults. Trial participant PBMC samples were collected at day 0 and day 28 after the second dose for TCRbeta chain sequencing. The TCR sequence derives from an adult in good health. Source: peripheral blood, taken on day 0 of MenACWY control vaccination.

The sequence in DNA is TGTGCCAGCAGCTTGGGACAGCCGCATAGCAATCAGCCCCAGCATTTT. This translates into CASSLGQPHSNQPQHF. The sequence is built from TRBV5-8 and TRBJ1-5; a tentative D match to TRBD1 spans 5 bases. V loses 0 bases of germline sequence and J loses 0 bases, and the interval between the two ends is 10 bases. CDR1 is given as SGHTS and CDR2 as YDEGEE, both from the germline V gene. Measured from the cysteine to the phenylalanine, the CDR3 is 16 residues long. Kept here is only the CDR3 DNA, which spans 48 bases and is read in frame from base 1. Reference TRBV5-8 and TRBJ1-5 proteins supply the regions before and after the CDR3; the full variable domain is: EAGVTQSPTHLIKTRGQQATLRCSPISGHTSVYWYQQALGLGLQFLLWYDEGEERNRGNFPPRFSGRQFPNYSSELNVNALELEDSALYLCASSLGQPHSNQPQHFGDGTRLSIL.